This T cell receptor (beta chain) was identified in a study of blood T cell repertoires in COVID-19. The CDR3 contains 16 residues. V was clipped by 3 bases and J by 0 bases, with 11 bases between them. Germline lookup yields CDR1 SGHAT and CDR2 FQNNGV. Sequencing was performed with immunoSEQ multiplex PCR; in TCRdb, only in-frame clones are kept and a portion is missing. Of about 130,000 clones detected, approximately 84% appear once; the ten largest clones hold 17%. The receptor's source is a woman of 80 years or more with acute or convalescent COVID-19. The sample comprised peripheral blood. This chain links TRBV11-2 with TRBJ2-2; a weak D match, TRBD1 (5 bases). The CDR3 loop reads CASSFRTFANTGELFF. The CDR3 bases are TGTGCCAGCAGCTTCCGGACATTTGCGAACACCGGGGAGCTGTTTTTT.